This T cell receptor beta chain was found in a study of CD8 T cells in ankylosing spondylitis. The study, taken as a whole, reports: As for the disease-linked clones, they showed a CD8+ phenotype and occurred at relatively low frequencies in peripheral blood. Reports of some motif variants in reactive arthritis synovial fluid and blood predate this one. Ankylosing spondylitis blood appeared to be characterized by a TCR beta motif of eight highly homologous variants. Within matched ankylosing spondylitis synovial fluid, disease-linked clones were reportedly significantly enriched.

Libraries for TCR beta were made by quantitative 5'-RACE with molecular barcodes. TCRdb reprocessed the 5' RACE reads with MiXCR, giving one entry per CDR3 protein. The sample lists about 750,000 distinct CDR3 sequences; under 20% were seen once. This clonotype was observed a few times. The antigen is not known. The germline V gene encodes CDR1 SGHAT and CDR2 FQNNGV. The V gene lost 3 bases and the J gene lost 0 bases, with 15 bases spanning the gap. The CDR3 loop spans 18 amino acids. Sequencing used blood, either unsorted or a sorted T cell fraction (not recorded which). The sequence was obtained from a male donor with ankylosing spondylitis. V is TRBV11-2 and J is TRBJ2-6; D is ambiguous. CDR3 sequence: CASSFLHDFYSGANVLTF. In nucleotides, the CDR3 is TGTGCCAGCAGCTTCCTTCACGACTTCTACTCTGGGGCCAACGTCCTGACTTTC.